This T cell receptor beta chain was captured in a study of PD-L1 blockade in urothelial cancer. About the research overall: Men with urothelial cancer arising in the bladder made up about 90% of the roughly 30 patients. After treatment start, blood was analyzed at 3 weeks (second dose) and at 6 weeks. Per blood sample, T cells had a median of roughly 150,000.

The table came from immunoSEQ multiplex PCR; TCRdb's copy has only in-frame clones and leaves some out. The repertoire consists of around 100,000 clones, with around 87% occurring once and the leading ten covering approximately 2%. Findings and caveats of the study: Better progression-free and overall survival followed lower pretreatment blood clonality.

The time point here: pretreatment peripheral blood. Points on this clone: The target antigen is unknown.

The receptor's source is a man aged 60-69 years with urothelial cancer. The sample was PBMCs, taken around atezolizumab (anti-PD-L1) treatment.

For the CDR3, the DNA is TGTGCCAGCAGTGCCAGGCAGAACAATGAGCAGTTCTTC. Translated, it gives CASSARQNNEQFF. The rearrangement links TRBV2 to TRBJ2-1; no firm D call. Looked up from germline, CDR1 is SNHLY and CDR2 is FYNNEI. This CDR3 has 13 residues. The V and J ends lost 4 bases and 5 bases respectively, with 9 bases between them.